This TCR beta chain was sequenced during a study of T cell responses to AZD1222 COVID-19 vaccine. Using immunoSEQ multiplex PCR, the repertoire was profiled, and TCRdb retains in-frame clones only, with some absent. The sample holds 140,000 to 150,000 clones, about 90% seen once. Study-level results: Donors skewed white British and female; clonal diversity was possibly underestimated. Breadth and depth of Spike-specific TCRs rose after two AZD1222 doses. The study found vaccine-associated CD4 TCRs spanning spike, dominant at 160-218 and 743-854.

This clone was observed once. Its cognate antigen is unknown. Trimming pared 0 bases from V and 1 base from J, leaving 8 bases between. CDR1 and CDR2 (germline): SGHKS, YYEKEE (reference sequence). The CDR3 runs to 15 residues. This chain links TRBV5-5 with TRBJ1-5; D possibly corresponds to TRBD1 (5 bases). Sequencing was performed on peripheral blood, taken on day 0 of MenACWY control vaccination. This clonotype was sampled from an adult in good health. As DNA, the CDR3 is TGTGCCAGCAGCTTGGAGGGGTTCAGCAATCAGCCCCAGCATTTT. Its protein is CASSLEGFSNQPQHF.